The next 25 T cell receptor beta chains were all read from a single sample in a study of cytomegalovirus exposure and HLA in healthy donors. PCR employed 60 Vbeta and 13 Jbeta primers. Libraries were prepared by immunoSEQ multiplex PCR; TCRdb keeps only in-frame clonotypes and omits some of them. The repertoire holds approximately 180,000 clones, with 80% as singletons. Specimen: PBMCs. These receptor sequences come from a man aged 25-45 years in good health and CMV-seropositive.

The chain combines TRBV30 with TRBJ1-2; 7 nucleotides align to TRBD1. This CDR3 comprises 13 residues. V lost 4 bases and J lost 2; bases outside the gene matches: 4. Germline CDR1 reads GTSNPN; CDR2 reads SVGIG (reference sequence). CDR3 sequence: CAWKETGNYGYTF. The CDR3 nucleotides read TGTGCCTGGAAGGAGACAGGGAACTATGGCTACACCTTC. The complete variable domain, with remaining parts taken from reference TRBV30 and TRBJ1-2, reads SQTIHQWPATLVQPVGSPLSLECTVEGTSNPNLYWYRQAAGRGLQLLFYSVGIGQISSEVPQNLSASRPQDRQFILSSKKLLLSDSGFYLCAWKETGNYGYTFGSGTRLTVV.

In nucleotides, the CDR3 is TGTGCCAGCAACAACCGGGACAGGAACACTGAAGCTTTCTTT. This codes for CASNNRDRNTEAFF. The rearrangement uses TRBV6-1 and TRBJ1-1, with 7 bases matching TRBD1. Losses at the gene ends were 7 bases for V and 1 base for J; bases not matched to a gene: 6. Looked up from germline, CDR1 is MNHNS and CDR2 is SASEGT. This CDR3 is 14 amino acids long.

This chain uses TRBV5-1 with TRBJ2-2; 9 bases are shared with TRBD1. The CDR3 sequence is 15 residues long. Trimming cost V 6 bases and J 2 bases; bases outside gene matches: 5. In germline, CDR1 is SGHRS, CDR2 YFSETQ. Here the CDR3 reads CASTWGQGNTGELFF. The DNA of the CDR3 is TGCGCCAGCACCTGGGGACAGGGAAACACCGGGGAGCTGTTTTTT.

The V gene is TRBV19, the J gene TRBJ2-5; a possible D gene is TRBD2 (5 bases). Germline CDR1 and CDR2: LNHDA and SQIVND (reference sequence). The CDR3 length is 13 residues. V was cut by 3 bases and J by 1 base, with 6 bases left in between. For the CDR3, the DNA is TGTGCCAGTAGTATCAGCGGCCAAGAGACCCAGTACTTC. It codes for CASSISGQETQYF.

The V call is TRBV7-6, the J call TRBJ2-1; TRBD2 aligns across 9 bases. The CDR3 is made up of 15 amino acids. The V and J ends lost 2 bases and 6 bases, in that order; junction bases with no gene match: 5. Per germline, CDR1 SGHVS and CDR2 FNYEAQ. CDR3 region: CASSLISGSFNEQFF. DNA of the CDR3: TGTGCCAGCAGCTTAATTAGCGGGAGTTTCAATGAGCAGTTCTTC.

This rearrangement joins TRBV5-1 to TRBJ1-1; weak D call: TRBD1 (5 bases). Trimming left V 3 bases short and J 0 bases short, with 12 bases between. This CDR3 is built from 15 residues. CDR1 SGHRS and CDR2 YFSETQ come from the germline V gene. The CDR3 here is CASSSRQGMNTEAFF. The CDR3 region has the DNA TGCGCCAGCAGCTCGCGTCAGGGCATGAACACTGAAGCTTTCTTT.

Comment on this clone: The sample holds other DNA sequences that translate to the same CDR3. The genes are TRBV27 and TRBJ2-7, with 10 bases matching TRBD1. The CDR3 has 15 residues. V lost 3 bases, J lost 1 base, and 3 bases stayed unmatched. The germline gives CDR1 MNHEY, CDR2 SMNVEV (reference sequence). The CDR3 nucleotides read TGTGCCAGCAGTTTTTTGGGACAGGGGTCCTACGAGCAGTACTTC. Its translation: CASSFLGQGSYEQYF.

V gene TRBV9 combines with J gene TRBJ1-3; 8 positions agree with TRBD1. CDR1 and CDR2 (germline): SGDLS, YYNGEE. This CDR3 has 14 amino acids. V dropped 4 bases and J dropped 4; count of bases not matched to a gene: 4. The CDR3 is CASSRTGFGNTIYF. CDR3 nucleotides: TGTGCCAGCAGCCGGACAGGGTTCGGAAACACCATATATTTT.

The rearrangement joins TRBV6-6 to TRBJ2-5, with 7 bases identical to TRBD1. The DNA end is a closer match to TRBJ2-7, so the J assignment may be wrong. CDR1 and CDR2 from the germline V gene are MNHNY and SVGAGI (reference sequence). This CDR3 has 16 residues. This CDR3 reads CASSYPDRALSYEQYF. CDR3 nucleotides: TGTGCCAGCAGTTACCCAGACAGGGCCCTCTCCTACGAGCAGTACTTC.

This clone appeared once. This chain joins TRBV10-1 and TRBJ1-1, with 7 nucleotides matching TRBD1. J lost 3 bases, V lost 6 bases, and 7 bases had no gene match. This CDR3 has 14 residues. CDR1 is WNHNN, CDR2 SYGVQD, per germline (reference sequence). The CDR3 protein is CASRTQGMHTEAFF. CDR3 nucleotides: TGCGCCAGCAGGACACAGGGGATGCACACTGAAGCTTTCTTT.

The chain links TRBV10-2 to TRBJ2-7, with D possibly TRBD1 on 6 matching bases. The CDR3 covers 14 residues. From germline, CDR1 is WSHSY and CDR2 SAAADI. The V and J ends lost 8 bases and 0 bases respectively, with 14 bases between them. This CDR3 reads CASLSDSDSYEQYF. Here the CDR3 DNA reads TGCGCCAGCCTGTCGGACAGCGACTCCTACGAGCAGTACTTC.

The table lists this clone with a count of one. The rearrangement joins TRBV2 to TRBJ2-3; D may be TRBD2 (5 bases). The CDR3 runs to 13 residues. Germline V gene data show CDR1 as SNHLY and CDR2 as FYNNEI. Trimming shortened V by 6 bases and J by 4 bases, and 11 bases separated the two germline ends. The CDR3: CASRDSPADTQYF. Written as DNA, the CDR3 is TGTGCCAGCAGGGACTCCCCCGCAGATACGCAGTATTTT.

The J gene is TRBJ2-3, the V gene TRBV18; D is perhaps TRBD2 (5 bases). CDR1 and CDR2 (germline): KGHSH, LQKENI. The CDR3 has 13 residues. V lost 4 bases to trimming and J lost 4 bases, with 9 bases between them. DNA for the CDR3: TGTGCCAGCTCACAAGAGAGGGCAGATACGCAGTATTTT. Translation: CASSQERADTQYF.

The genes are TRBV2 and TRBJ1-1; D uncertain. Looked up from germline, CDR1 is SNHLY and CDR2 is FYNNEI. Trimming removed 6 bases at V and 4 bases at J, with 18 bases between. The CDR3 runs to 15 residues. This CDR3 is CASSSLLSGITEAFF. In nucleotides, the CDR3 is TGTGCCAGCAGCTCTCTTCTGTCGGGGATCACTGAAGCTTTCTTT.

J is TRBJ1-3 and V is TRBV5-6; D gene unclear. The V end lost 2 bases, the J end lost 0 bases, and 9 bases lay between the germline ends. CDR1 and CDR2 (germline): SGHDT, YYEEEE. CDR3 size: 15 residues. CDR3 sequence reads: CASSFGRISGNTIYF. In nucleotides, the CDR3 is TGTGCCAGCAGCTTCGGCAGGATCTCTGGAAACACCATATATTTT. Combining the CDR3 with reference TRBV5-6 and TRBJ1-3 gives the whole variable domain DAGVTQSPTHLIKTRGQQVTLRCSPKSGHDTVSWYQQALGQGPQFIFQYYEEEERQRGNFPDRFSGHQFPNYSSELNVNALLLGDSALYLCASSFGRISGNTIYFGEGSWLTVV.

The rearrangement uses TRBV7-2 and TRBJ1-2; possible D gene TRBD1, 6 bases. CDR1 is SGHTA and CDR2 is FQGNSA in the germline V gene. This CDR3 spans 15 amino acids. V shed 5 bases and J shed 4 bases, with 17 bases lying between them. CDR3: CASSVQGLGSYGYTF. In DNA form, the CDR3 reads TGTGCCAGCAGCGTACAGGGATTAGGCAGCTATGGCTACACCTTC.

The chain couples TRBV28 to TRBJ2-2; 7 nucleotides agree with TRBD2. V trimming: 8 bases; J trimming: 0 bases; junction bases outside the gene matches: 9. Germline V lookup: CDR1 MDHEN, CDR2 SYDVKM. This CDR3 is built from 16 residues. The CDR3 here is CASGGVRGPNTGELFF. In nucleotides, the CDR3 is TGTGCCAGCGGGGGGGTTAGGGGCCCGAACACCGGGGAGCTGTTTTTT.

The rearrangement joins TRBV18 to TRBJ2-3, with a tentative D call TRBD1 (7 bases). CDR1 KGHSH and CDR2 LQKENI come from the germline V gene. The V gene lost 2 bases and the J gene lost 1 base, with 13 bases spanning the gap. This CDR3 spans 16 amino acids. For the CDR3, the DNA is TGTGCCAGCTCACCAGGGGGGACAGTTCGCACAGATACGCAGTATTTT. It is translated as CASSPGGTVRTDTQYF.

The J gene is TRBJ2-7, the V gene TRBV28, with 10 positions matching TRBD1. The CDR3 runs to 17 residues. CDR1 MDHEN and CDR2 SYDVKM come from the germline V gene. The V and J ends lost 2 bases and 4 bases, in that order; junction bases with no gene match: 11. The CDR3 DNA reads TGTGCCAGCAGTTTAACTATCCCGAGGGACAGGGGTTACGAGCAGTACTTC. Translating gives CASSLTIPRDRGYEQYF. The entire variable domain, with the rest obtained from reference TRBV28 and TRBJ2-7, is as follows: DVKVTQSSRYLVKRTGEKVFLECVQDMDHENMFWYRQDPGLGLRLIYFSYDVKMKEKGDIPEGYSVSREKKERFSLILESASTNQTSMYLCASSLTIPRDRGYEQYFGPGTRLTVT.

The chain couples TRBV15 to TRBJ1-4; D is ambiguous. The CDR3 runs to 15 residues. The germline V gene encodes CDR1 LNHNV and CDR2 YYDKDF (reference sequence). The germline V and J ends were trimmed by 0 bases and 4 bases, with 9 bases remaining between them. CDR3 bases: TGTGCCACCAGCAGAGATGGGCTGGGTAATGAAAAACTGTTTTTT. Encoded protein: CATSRDGLGNEKLFF. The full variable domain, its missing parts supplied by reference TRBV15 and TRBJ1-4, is DAMVIQNPRYQVTQFGKPVTLSCSQTLNHNVMYWYQQKSSQAPKLLFHYYDKDFNNEADTPDNFQSRRPNTSFCFLDIRSPGLGDTAMYLCATSRDGLGNEKLFFGSGTQLSVL.

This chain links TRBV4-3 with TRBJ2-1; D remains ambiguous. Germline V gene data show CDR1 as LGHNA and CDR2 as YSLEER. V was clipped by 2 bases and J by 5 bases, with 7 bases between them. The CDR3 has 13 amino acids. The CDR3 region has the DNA TGCGCCAGCAGCCAACTCGGTAACAATGAGCAGTTCTTC. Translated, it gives CASSQLGNNEQFF.

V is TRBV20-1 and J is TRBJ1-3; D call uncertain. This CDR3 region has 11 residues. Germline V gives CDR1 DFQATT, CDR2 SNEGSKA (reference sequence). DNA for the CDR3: TGCAGCGTCTGGAGGCTCTCCACCATATATTTT. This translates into CSVWRLSTIYF.

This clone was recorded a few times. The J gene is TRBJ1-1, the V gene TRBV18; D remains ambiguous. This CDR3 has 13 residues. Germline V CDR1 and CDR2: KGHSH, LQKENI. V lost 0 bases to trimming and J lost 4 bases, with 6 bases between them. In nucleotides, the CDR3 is TGTGCCAGCTCACCACCCCCAGGCACTGAAGCTTTCTTT. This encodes CASSPPPGTEAFF. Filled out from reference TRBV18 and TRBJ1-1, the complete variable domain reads NAGVMQNPRHLVRRRGQEARLRCSPMKGHSHVYWYRQLPEEGLKFMVYLQKENIIDESGMPKERFSAEFPKEGPSILRIQQVVRGDSAAYFCASSPPPGTEAFFGQGTRLTVV.

As DNA, the CDR3 is TGTGCCAGCTCACCCCGGGGACAGGCGACACAAGAGACCCAGTACTTC. It is translated as CASSPRGQATQETQYF. The rearrangement uses TRBV18 and TRBJ2-5, with 8 bases matching TRBD1. The V segment lost 3 bases and the J segment 2 bases; nucleotides outside the gene matches: 8. Germline V CDR1 and CDR2: KGHSH, LQKENI. CDR3 length equals 16 residues.

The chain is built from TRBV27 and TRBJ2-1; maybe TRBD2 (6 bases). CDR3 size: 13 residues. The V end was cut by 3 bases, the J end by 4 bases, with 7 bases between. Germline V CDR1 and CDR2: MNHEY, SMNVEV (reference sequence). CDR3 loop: CASSLEGYNEQFF. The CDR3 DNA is TGTGCCAGCAGTTTGGAGGGGTACAATGAGCAGTTCTTC.